This passage covers 25 T cell receptor beta chains from one sample sequenced in a study of PD-1 blockade in mismatch repair-deficient tumors. Data came from immunoSEQ multiplex PCR; TCRdb stores just in-frame clones and leaves some out. The sample has some 84,000 clones, over 70% seen once. The sample here was peripheral blood, taken 12 weeks after starting pembrolizumab. The receptors originated from an adult with mismatch repair-deficient cancer.

The chain joins TRBV21-1 to TRBJ2-7; the D call of TRBD2 is as the table states it, not checked on the DNA. TRBV21-1 is termed a pseudogene. This CDR3 is built from 20 residues. The CDR3, as DNA: TGTGCCAGCAGAACTACGCCAACGGAACGGACTAGCCGTAATGCCTACGAGCAGTACTTC. Its protein product is CASRTTPTERTSRNAYEQYF.

This chain links TRBV5-1 with TRBJ2-1; 7 bases align to TRBD1. Trimming removed 0 bases from V and 7 bases from J; junction bases left unmatched: 7. From germline, CDR1 is SGHRS and CDR2 YFSETQ. The CDR3 runs to 15 residues. CDR3 sequence: CASSLGQGFANEQFF. The CDR3 DNA is TGCGCCAGCAGCTTGGGACAGGGTTTCGCGAATGAGCAGTTCTTC.

J is TRBJ1-2 and V is TRBV18; no clear D. The CDR3 extends over 15 amino acids. CDR1 is KGHSH and CDR2 is LQKENI in the germline V gene. Between the trimmed V and J ends, which lost 6 bases and 8 bases, there was a span of 22 bases. The CDR3 region has the DNA TGTGCCAGCTCCCCGGCCGAGAGCCAAACACGGGGCTACACCTTC. Protein product: CASSPAESQTRGYTF.

This chain connects TRBV25-1 to TRBJ1-1; no clear D. Germline CDR1 reads MGHDK; CDR2 reads SYGVNS. The CDR3 is 15 amino acids. Trimming stripped 4 bases from V and 1 base from J, with 13 bases between. CDR3 DNA sequence: TGTGCCAGCAGTGTAGGCCCCTCGGGGAACACTGAAGCTTTCTTT. This encodes CASSVGPSGNTEAFF.

The V call is TRBV6-6, the J call TRBJ2-1; D remains unclear. Between the trimmed V and J ends, which lost 0 bases and 8 bases, there was a span of 14 bases. CDR1 and CDR2 from the germline V gene are MNHNY and SVGAGI (reference sequence). CDR3 length: 15 amino acids. CDR3 protein: CASSYSGAPVHEQFF. The CDR3 DNA reads as TGTGCCAGCAGTTACTCGGGTGCTCCGGTCCATGAGCAGTTCTTC.

The rearrangement uses TRBV30 and TRBJ1-2; D gene ambiguous. V lost 3 bases and J 4 bases, leaving 12 bases between the germline ends. This CDR3 region has 13 residues. CDR1 and CDR2 from the germline V gene are GTSNPN and SVGIG (reference sequence). CDR3 nucleotide sequence: TGTGCCTGGAGATCTGGGTATGGCTATGGCTACACCTTC. It is translated as CAWRSGYGYGYTF.

The rearrangement uses TRBV30 and TRBJ1-4, with D unclear. This CDR3 comprises 13 residues. Trimming pared 3 bases from V and 0 bases from J, leaving 5 bases between. CDR1 and CDR2 from the germline V gene are GTSNPN and SVGIG (reference sequence). In nucleotides, the CDR3 is TGTGCCTGGAGACTTGCAACTAATGAAAAACTGTTTTTT. Its translation: CAWRLATNEKLFF.

This clone showed up just once. The chain has TRBV19 and TRBJ2-2; 12 nucleotides match TRBD2. The CDR3 has 17 residues. Germline V CDR1 and CDR2: LNHDA, SQIVND (reference sequence). The trim removed 1 base at V and 3 bases at J, leaving 3 bases unmatched. CDR3 in amino acids: CASSIGRLAGDTGELFF. DNA of the CDR3: TGTGCCAGTAGTATAGGTCGACTAGCGGGAGACACCGGGGAGCTGTTTTTT.

In this sample, this clone turned up once. V is TRBV2 and J is TRBJ2-5, with a possible D match to TRBD2 (6 bases). V dropped 4 bases and J dropped 5 bases, with 14 bases sitting between them. Looked up from germline, CDR1 is SNHLY and CDR2 is FYNNEI. The CDR3 is made up of 14 amino acids. The CDR3 loop is CASSVTGAWETQYF. The CDR3 nucleotides are TGTGCCAGCAGTGTAACGGGAGCATGGGAGACCCAGTACTTC.

This clone was recorded only once. CDR3 nucleotide sequence: TGTGCCAGCAGTTTGGACAGGGGCGTGAACACTGAAGCTTTCTTT. Protein: CASSLDRGVNTEAFF. J is TRBJ1-1 and V is TRBV27; 9 nucleotides match TRBD1. Germline CDR1 MNHEY, CDR2 SMNVEV (reference sequence). The CDR3 consists of 15 residues. Trimming at V came to 3 bases and at J to 0 bases, leaving 2 bases not matched to a gene.

This clone turned up a few times. This chain links TRBV2 with TRBJ1-5, with 7 bases that match TRBD1. Trimming at V came to 8 bases and at J to 5 bases, leaving 3 bases not matched to a gene. Germline-derived CDR1 and CDR2 are SNHLY and FYNNEI. The CDR3 runs to 12 residues. DNA of the CDR3: TGTGCCAGCGGACAGGAGGATCAGCCCCAGCATTTT. As protein: CASGQEDQPQHF.

This CDR3 is CASSEIGRTQETQYF. CDR3 sequence (DNA): TGTGCCAGCAGTGAAATAGGGAGGACCCAAGAGACCCAGTACTTC. J is TRBJ2-5 and V is TRBV6-1; a weak D match, TRBD2 (6 bases). Looked up from germline, CDR1 is MNHNS and CDR2 is SASEGT. V dropped 2 bases and J dropped 1 base, with 11 bases sitting between them. CDR3 size: 15 residues.

This chain connects TRBV5-6 to TRBJ2-1; 14 nucleotides line up with TRBD2. This CDR3 has 19 residues. Germline V gene lookup returns CDR1 SGHDT and CDR2 YYEEEE. Losses at the gene ends were 4 bases for V and 7 bases for J; bases not matched to a gene: 16. Here the CDR3 DNA reads TGTGCCAGCAGCCCAAAGGTGCGACTAGCGGGAGGGCCTGATAATGAGCAGTTCTTC. This encodes CASSPKVRLAGGPDNEQFF.

The CDR3 nucleotides are TGTGCCAGCAGCGGGGGACAGGGACCCTCCTACGAGCAGTACTTC. Translated: CASSGGQGPSYEQYF. The chain carries TRBV5-4 and TRBJ2-7, with 9 nucleotides matching TRBD1. CDR3 size: 15 residues. Losses at the gene ends were 4 bases for V and 0 bases for J; bases not matched to a gene: 5. Germline V gives CDR1 SGHNT, CDR2 YYREEE (reference sequence).

The rearrangement joins TRBV6-1 to TRBJ2-4, with 7 bases matching TRBD2. The junction had 13 bases not matched to a gene; V was cut back by 6 bases and J by 8 bases. Germline values: CDR1 MNHNS, CDR2 SASEGT. The CDR3 is made up of 15 amino acids. For the CDR3, the DNA is TGTGCCAGCAGGAACCCCGCGGGAGCAGCATACATTCAGTACTTC. Its protein product is CASRNPAGAAYIQYF.

The chain is built from TRBV5-5 and TRBJ2-1, with TRBD2 matching over 14 bases. This CDR3 has 15 residues. V shed 0 bases and J 8 bases; nucleotides not matched to a gene: 1. Germline loops: CDR1 SGHKS, CDR2 YYEKEE (reference sequence). DNA of the CDR3: TGTGCCAGCAGCTTGGGACTAGCGGGAGGGCATGAGCAGTTCTTC. This gives the protein CASSLGLAGGHEQFF. Full variable domain (missing parts from reference TRBV5-5 and TRBJ2-1): DAGVTQSPTHLIKTRGQQVTLRCSPISGHKSVSWYQQVLGQGPQFIFQYYEKEERGRGNFPDRFSARQFPNYSSELNVNALLLGDSALYLCASSLGLAGGHEQFFGPGTRLTVL.

This chain connects TRBV5-1 to TRBJ2-7; D unresolved. The CDR3 length is 15 residues. Trimming removed 0 bases at V and 2 bases at J, with 12 bases between. Per germline, CDR1 SGHRS and CDR2 YFSETQ. In nucleotides, the CDR3 is TGCGCCAGCAGCTTGGCCGGGCAGCCCGCCTACGAGCAGTACTTC. Its protein is CASSLAGQPAYEQYF. Combining the CDR3 with reference TRBV5-1 and TRBJ2-7 gives the whole variable domain KAGVTQTPRYLIKTRGQQVTLSCSPISGHRSVSWYQQTPGQGLQFLFEYFSETQRNKGNFPGRFSGRQFSNSRSEMNVSTLELGDSALYLCASSLAGQPAYEQYFGPGTRLTVT.

This clone was observed a handful of times. At one boundary the junction diverges from the germline segment, which might be a read error. DNA for the CDR3: TGTGCTAGCAGCCCGGGACTAGCTCAAACCCATGAGCAGTTCTTC. It codes for CASSPGLAQTHEQFF. The V gene is TRBV7-7, the J gene TRBJ2-1; 9 bases are shared with TRBD2. The CDR3 runs 15 residues. Germline CDR1 and CDR2: SSHAT and FNYEAQ (reference sequence).

The chain links TRBV19 to TRBJ2-5, with 7 bases aligning to TRBD1. There are 17 residues in the CDR3. The J segment lost 0 bases and the V segment lost 1 base, leaving 8 bases of the junction unmatched. From germline, CDR1 is LNHDA and CDR2 SQIVND (reference sequence). The CDR3 here is CASSIVGRGINQETQYF. As DNA, the CDR3 is TGTGCCAGTAGTATAGTTGGCAGGGGGATAAACCAAGAGACCCAGTACTTC.

The chain links TRBV11-1 to TRBJ2-7; D is ambiguous. Trimming stripped 1 base from V and 2 bases from J, with 3 bases between. The CDR3 is 12 amino acids. CDR1 and CDR2 from the germline V gene are SGHAT and FQDESV (reference sequence). This CDR3 reads CASSLGTYEQYF. The CDR3, as DNA: TGTGCCAGCAGCTTAGGAACCTACGAGCAGTACTTC.

This chain uses TRBV7-8 with TRBJ2-6, with D maybe TRBD2 (6 bases). Trimming cost V 3 bases and J 3 bases, with 18 bases left between them. CDR1 is SGHVS and CDR2 is FQNEAQ in the germline V gene. This CDR3 is 18 amino acids long. CDR3 nucleotides: TGTGCCAGCAGCTTTTTAGAGACTAGTGGTTATGGGGCCAACGTCCTGACTTTC. Its protein product is CASSFLETSGYGANVLTF.

This clone has just a few counts. This rearrangement joins TRBV20-1 to TRBJ1-2, with unresolved D. The CDR3 length is 11 residues. V lost 2 bases, J lost 6 bases, and 7 bases lay in between. The germline V gene encodes CDR1 DFQATT and CDR2 SNEGSKA (reference sequence). CDR3 DNA sequence: TGCAGTGCTAGACCAGTTGATGGCTACACCTTC. Encoded protein: CSARPVDGYTF.

The chain links TRBV7-9 to TRBJ2-5; TRBD1 might be the D (6 bases). V lost 2 bases to trimming and J lost 6 bases, with 16 bases between them. In germline, CDR1 is SEHNR, CDR2 FQNEAQ (reference sequence). The CDR3 is 15 amino acids. The CDR3 region has the DNA TGTGCCAGCAGCTTAAGTGAGAGGGGGAGTCAGACCCAGTACTTC. Amino acid sequence: CASSLSERGSQTQYF.

The V gene is TRBV10-3, the J gene TRBJ2-7; D remains ambiguous. The CDR3 contains 13 residues. Germline V gene lookup returns CDR1 ENHRY and CDR2 SYGVKD. Trimming removed 1 base from V and 3 bases from J, with 7 bases in between. The CDR3 bases are TGTGCCATCAGTGAGTTCAACAGCTACGAGCAGTACTTC. This translates into CAISEFNSYEQYF.

This clone was seen only once. The V and J genes are TRBV6-6 and TRBJ1-4; the match to TRBD1 covers 7 bases. The CDR3 is 16 amino acids. Per the germline V gene, CDR1 is MNHNY and CDR2 is SVGAGI (reference sequence). Germline trimming cut 3 bases from V and 4 bases from J; bases unmatched to any gene: 8. CDR3 coding DNA: TGTGCCAGCAGTTATGAACAGGGGACCGGTAATGAAAAACTGTTTTTT. This codes for CASSYEQGTGNEKLFF.